The clone carrying this T cell receptor beta chain was counted between two and nine times. Trimming removed 5 bases from V and 4 bases from J; junction bases left unmatched: 5. CDR3 size: 15 residues. Germline CDR1 is LNHDA and CDR2 is SQIVND (reference sequence). TCRdb used MiXCR to reprocess the 5' RACE reads, holding one entry per CDR3 protein. The repertoire includes 72,000 or so distinct CDR3 sequences, approximately 17% of them detected once, and 15% sits in the top ten. This sample was taken from a study of neurological immune-mediated disorders. The sequence came from a woman in her forties in good health. Sequencing input: PBMCs. The chain recombines TRBV19 with TRBJ1-5, with TRBD1 matching over 10 bases. CDR3 in amino acids: CASSGTGEKNQPQHF. As DNA, the CDR3 is TGTGCCAGTAGTGGGACAGGGGAAAAAAATCAGCCCCAGCATTTT.